One and the same sample provided the 24 T cell receptor beta chains below, sequenced in a study of CD8 T cells in ankylosing spondylitis. TCRdb fed the 5' RACE reads into MiXCR, producing one record per CDR3 protein. The sample includes some 140,000 distinct CDR3 sequences, 7% to 10% of them seen just once. Sequences were obtained from synovial fluid, either unsorted or a sorted T cell fraction (not recorded which). The source of these receptors is a male donor with ankylosing spondylitis.

Points on this clonotype: A junction end diverges from the germline sequence, so it may reflect a read error. The chain is built from TRBV7-7 and TRBJ1-5; possibly TRBD1 for D (5 bases). The CDR3 has 13 amino acids. CDR1 is SSHAT and CDR2 is FNYEAQ in the germline V gene (reference sequence). The DNA of the CDR3 is TGTGCTAGCAGCTCGGGGCTTGATCAGCCCCAGCATTTT. This encodes CASSSGLDQPQHF. Complete variable domain (other parts from reference TRBV7-7 and TRBJ1-5): GAGVSQSPRYKVTKRGQDVTLRCDPISSHATLYWYQQALGQGPEFLTYFNYEAQPDKSGLPSDRFSAERPEGSISTLTIQRTEQRDSAMYRCASSSGLDQPQHFGDGTRLSIL.

This clonotype was found a few times. The chain couples TRBV20-1 to TRBJ2-7, with 11 bases identical to TRBD2. This CDR3 is 13 amino acids long. Losses at the gene ends were 8 bases for V and 3 bases for J; bases not matched to a gene: 6. Germline-derived CDR1 and CDR2 are DFQATT and SNEGSKA (reference sequence). CDR3: CSSNSGRDYEQYF. The CDR3 bases are TGCAGTTCTAATAGCGGGAGGGACTACGAGCAGTACTTC.

This clonotype was found many times. The gene calls are TRBV7-2 and TRBJ2-3; D is undetermined. V was pared by 4 bases and J by 2 bases, with 13 bases between. Germline values: CDR1 SGHTA, CDR2 FQGNSA. CDR3 size: 15 residues. The CDR3 DNA follows: TGTGCCAGCAGCTATCTGACGGATATCACAGATACGCAGTATTTT. It codes for CASSYLTDITDTQYF.

The sample holds many counts of this clonotype. The chain is built from TRBV6-1 and TRBJ1-2; the D gene is possibly TRBD1 (6 bases). V was shortened by 7 bases and J by 0 bases, with 12 bases between the two germline ends. CDR3 length: 14 amino acids. The germline V gene encodes CDR1 MNHNS and CDR2 SASEGT. The CDR3 coding sequence is TGTGCCAGCACCACCCGACAGGCTAACTATGGCTACACCTTC. Residues: CASTTRQANYGYTF.

Comments on this clonotype: A junction end diverges from the germline sequence, so it may reflect a read error. The chain uses TRBV3-1 and TRBJ2-1; D is perhaps TRBD2 (5 bases). The CDR3 covers 15 residues. Germline-derived CDR1 and CDR2 are LGHDT and YNNKEL (reference sequence). Here the CDR3 DNA reads TGTGCCAGCTGCCAGCAGAGAGGGTCCTACAATGAGCAGTTCTTC. Its protein is CASCQQRGSYNEQFF.

This clonotype was observed at least ten times. V gene TRBV6-1 combines with J gene TRBJ2-7; no clear D gene. Trimming took 7 bases from V and 0 from J, leaving 13 bases between them. Looked up from germline, CDR1 is MNHNS and CDR2 is SASEGT. This CDR3 is 14 amino acids long. DNA of the CDR3: TGTGCCAGCACTCCTACGGGTTCCTCCTACGAGCAGTACTTC. It translates to CASTPTGSSYEQYF.

This clonotype was recorded at least ten times. The V call is TRBV2, the J call TRBJ2-1, with a tentative D call TRBD2 (6 bases). Germline-derived CDR1 and CDR2 are SNHLY and FYNNEI. V gave up 2 bases and J gave up 6 bases, with 11 bases separating them. This CDR3 is built from 14 residues. The CDR3 DNA sequence: TGTGCCAGCAGTGAAAGGCGGGGTGGCAATGAGCAGTTCTTC. Its protein is CASSERRGGNEQFF.

This clonotype was seen a handful of times. The chain links TRBV11-2 to TRBJ2-7; perhaps TRBD2 as D (7 bases). V was clipped by 5 bases and J by 3 bases, with 26 bases between them. The CDR3 contains 18 residues. CDR1 and CDR2 (germline): SGHAT, FQNNGV. This chain's CDR3 is CASSGRGGSRDYLYEQYF. CDR3 bases: TGTGCCAGCAGCGGAAGGGGGGGTTCAAGAGACTACCTCTACGAGCAGTACTTC.

V usage is TRBV20-1 and J usage is TRBJ2-7; weak D call: TRBD1 (5 bases). Germline V CDR1 and CDR2: DFQATT, SNEGSKA (reference sequence). V lost 0 bases, J lost 5 bases, and 17 bases lay in between. This CDR3 is built from 15 residues. The CDR3 here is CSARDGRGNADEQYF. The CDR3 region has the DNA TGCAGTGCTAGAGATGGAAGGGGTAACGCGGACGAGCAGTACTTC.

This clonotype was counted many times. The CDR3 is CAISESYRGYEQYF. The CDR3 DNA sequence: TGTGCCATCAGTGAGTCTTACAGGGGCTACGAGCAGTACTTC. The rearrangement joins TRBV10-3 to TRBJ2-7; 7 bases are shared with TRBD1. With V trimmed by 0 bases and J by 3 bases, 2 bases remained unmatched. The V gene's germline CDR1 is ENHRY and CDR2 SYGVKD. CDR3 length: 14 amino acids.

This clonotype was counted between two and nine times. J is TRBJ2-5 and V is TRBV20-1, with D unresolved. The CDR3 has 12 amino acids. Germline V CDR1 and CDR2: DFQATT, SNEGSKA (reference sequence). V was shortened by 8 bases and J by 4 bases, with 14 bases between the two germline ends. Written as DNA, the CDR3 is TGCAGTCCCTCCTCCCTGGGAGAGACCCAGTACTTC. Protein: CSPSSLGETQYF.

The gene calls are TRBV28 and TRBJ2-1; D is possibly TRBD2 (6 bases). The CDR3 has 14 residues. V lost 5 bases and J lost 3, with 11 bases in between. Germline V gene sequence: CDR1 MDHEN, CDR2 SYDVKM. CDR3 bases: TGTGCCAGCAGTACACCGGGACTCTACAATGAGCAGTTCTTC. Protein product: CASSTPGLYNEQFF. Supplemented by reference TRBV28 and TRBJ2-1, the full variable domain reads DVKVTQSSRYLVKRTGEKVFLECVQDMDHENMFWYRQDPGLGLRLIYFSYDVKMKEKGDIPEGYSVSREKKERFSLILESASTNQTSMYLCASSTPGLYNEQFFGPGTRLTVL.

J is TRBJ1-6 and V is TRBV20-1; D unresolved. The CDR3 length is 13 residues. Trimming stripped 1 base from V and 8 bases from J, with 9 bases between. The germline V gene has CDR1 DFQATT and CDR2 SNEGSKA (reference sequence). This CDR3 is CSARVTADSPLHF. Here the CDR3 DNA reads TGCAGTGCTAGAGTGACCGCCGATTCACCCCTCCACTTT.

There are a few counts of this clonotype. This chain links TRBV14 with TRBJ1-1; TRBD1 matches at 7 bases. The CDR3 spans 15 residues. The V and J ends lost 3 bases and 3 bases, in that order; junction bases with no gene match: 7. In germline, CDR1 is SGHDN, CDR2 FVKESK. The CDR3 reads CASSHYQGGDTEAFF. In DNA form, the CDR3 reads TGTGCCAGCAGCCACTATCAGGGGGGGGACACTGAAGCTTTCTTT.

There are a few counts of this clonotype. The chain links TRBV29-1 to TRBJ2-1; TRBD2 is a possible D gene (5 bases). V lost 0 bases and J lost 13, with 10 bases in between. This CDR3 contains 11 residues. CDR1 is SQVTM, CDR2 ANQGSEA, per germline. The CDR3: CSVEDPSGQFF. DNA for the CDR3: TGCAGCGTTGAAGATCCCAGCGGACAGTTCTTC.

There are a few counts of this clonotype. V and J are TRBV7-2 and TRBJ2-1; 9 bases are shared with TRBD2. Germline V gene lookup returns CDR1 SGHTA and CDR2 FQGNSA. J gave up 4 bases and V 5 bases, and 12 bases lay outside the gene matches. The CDR3 runs 17 residues. DNA for the CDR3: TGTGCCAGCAGCCCCCGGGTAGGAGCGGGGGGTTACAATGAGCAGTTCTTC. Translating gives CASSPRVGAGGYNEQFF. Based on the CDR3 plus reference TRBV7-2 and TRBJ2-1, the full variable domain is GAGVSQSPSNKVTEKGKDVELRCDPISGHTALYWYRQSLGQGLEFLIYFQGNSAPDKSGLPSDRFSAERTGGSVSTLTIQRTQQEDSAVYLCASSPRVGAGGYNEQFFGPGTRLTVL.

The chain has TRBV9 and TRBJ2-3; 7 positions match TRBD1. J lost 0 bases, V lost 4 bases, and 8 bases had no gene match. The length of the CDR3 is 16 residues. From germline, CDR1 is SGDLS and CDR2 YYNGEE. The CDR3 reads CASSFQGVPSTDTQYF. The CDR3 coding sequence is TGTGCCAGCAGCTTCCAGGGGGTACCTAGCACAGATACGCAGTATTTT.

This clonotype was seen many times. J is TRBJ1-1 and V is TRBV28, with D possibly TRBD1 on 5 matching bases. This CDR3 is built from 12 residues. The V and J ends lost 4 bases and 10 bases respectively, with 13 bases between them. Germline V gene sequence: CDR1 MDHEN, CDR2 SYDVKM. The CDR3 DNA follows: TGTGCCAGCAGTTGGGAGGGACCGGGAGCTTTCTTT. Protein product: CASSWEGPGAFF.

This clonotype was observed a few times. The V and J genes are TRBV7-2 and TRBJ2-7; TRBD1 is a possible D gene (6 bases). The V and J ends lost 0 bases and 1 base respectively, with 10 bases between them. Germline V gene sequence: CDR1 SGHTA, CDR2 FQGNSA. CDR3 length: 15 residues. CDR3 coding DNA: TGTGCCAGCAGCTTAGCTACAGGGATGTCCTACGAGCAGTACTTC. It yields the protein CASSLATGMSYEQYF. The complete variable domain, with remaining parts taken from reference TRBV7-2 and TRBJ2-7, reads GAGVSQSPSNKVTEKGKDVELRCDPISGHTALYWYRQSLGQGLEFLIYFQGNSAPDKSGLPSDRFSAERTGGSVSTLTIQRTQQEDSAVYLCASSLATGMSYEQYFGPGTRLTVT.

This clonotype was observed at least ten times. The chain uses TRBV18 and TRBJ2-1; D may correspond to TRBD1 or TRBD2 (5 bases each). The CDR3 length is 14 residues. CDR1 is KGHSH and CDR2 is LQKENI in the germline V gene. Trimming cost V 4 bases and J 3 bases, with 10 bases left between them. The CDR3 sequence is CASSLTRGYNEQFF. In DNA form, the CDR3 reads TGTGCCAGCTCACTTACTAGGGGCTACAATGAGCAGTTCTTC.

The chain couples TRBV5-1 to TRBJ2-1, with a weak D call TRBD2 (5 bases). The germline CDR1 and CDR2 sequences are SGHRS and YFSETQ. CDR3 length: 13 residues. Trimming pared 7 bases from V and 1 base from J, leaving 9 bases between. The CDR3 DNA follows: TGCGCCAGCCAAGGGAGTTCCTACAATGAGCAGTTCTTC. Amino acids: CASQGSSYNEQFF.

This clonotype occurred a few times. The chain couples TRBV6-6 to TRBJ1-6; D gene uncertain. The CDR3 runs 12 residues. V was shortened by 7 bases and J by 3 bases, with 4 bases between the two germline ends. Germline CDR1 and CDR2: MNHNY and SVGAGI (reference sequence). Here the CDR3 reads CASMNYNSPLHF. CDR3 coding DNA: TGTGCCAGCATGAACTATAATTCACCCCTCCACTTT.

The chain joins TRBV6-2 or TRBV6-3 to TRBJ2-1; D gene ambiguous. Per germline, CDR1 MNHEY and CDR2 SVGEGT. There are 15 residues in the CDR3. With 0 bases removed from V and 0 bases from J, the gap between germline ends came to 6 bases. The CDR3 nucleotides read TGTGCCAGCAGTTACTCTAATCCCTCCTACAATGAGCAGTTCTTC. Its protein product is CASSYSNPSYNEQFF.

This clonotype was observed at least ten times. The V call is TRBV6-1, the J call TRBJ1-6; no definite D call. Germline V CDR1 and CDR2: MNHNS, SASEGT. The CDR3 covers 16 residues. V dropped 6 bases and J dropped 0 bases, with 12 bases sitting between them. The CDR3 region has the DNA TGTGCCAGCAGGATAAAGACGCACTCCTATAATTCACCCCTCCACTTT. Residues: CASRIKTHSYNSPLHF.